These T cell receptor beta chains were read from a single sample in a study of cytomegalovirus exposure and HLA in healthy donors. The data were produced by immunoSEQ multiplex PCR, yet TCRdb's version contains in-frame clones alone and is incomplete. The sample carries 130,000 or so clones, approximately 8.8% recorded once. Sequenced: PBMCs. The receptors shown here come from a man between 35 and 55 years old in good health and CMV-seronegative. The CDR3 runs from the conserved cysteine through the conserved F or W. A D gene is named only where the DNA matches it firmly. Where a row states a size, it is once, few, many or the class of an expanded clone; other rows omit it.

TRBJ2-3	few	TRBV14	TRBD1	CTSSQQGAAQYF	TGTACCAGCAGCCAACAGGGGGCTGCGCAGTATTTT
TRBJ1-5	-	TRBV15	-	CATNPGGAVQPQHF	TGTGCCACCAACCCGGGGGGGGCTGTTCAGCCCCAGCATTTT
TRBJ2-3	-	TRBV30	TRBD1	CACEQGARGTDTQYF	TGTGCCTGTGAACAGGGGGCGCGGGGCACAGATACGCAGTATTTT
TRBJ1-3	few	TRBV5-4	TRBD1	CASSPRDSSGNTIYF	TGTGCCAGCAGCCCCCGGGACAGCTCTGGAAACACCATATATTTT
TRBJ2-1	-	TRBV11-3	-	CASSLASSYNEQFF	TGTGCCAGCAGCTTAGCGAGCTCCTACAATGAGCAGTTCTTC
TRBJ1-1	-	TRBV5-4	-	CASSFIRGRDTEAFF	TGTGCCAGCAGCTTCATCCGGGGAAGGGACACTGAAGCTTTCTTT
TRBJ2-7	few	TRBV10-3	-	CAISESPMRAYEQYF	TGTGCCATCAGTGAGTCTCCTATGAGGGCCTACGAGCAGTACTTC
TRBJ2-7	few	TRBV28	TRBD1	CATLQGLPYEQYF	TGTGCCACCTTACAGGGGCTACCCTACGAGCAGTACTTC
TRBJ1-3	-	TRBV6-5	-	CASRGWTGNTIYF	TGTGCCAGTAGGGGGTGGACTGGAAACACCATATATTTT
TRBJ1-1	few	TRBV28	-	CASTPGGPIPEAFF	TGTGCCAGCACCCCGGGGGGACCAATCCCTGAAGCTTTCTTT
TRBJ1-2	few	TRBV7-9	-	CASTQRSNPNYGYTF	TGTGCCAGCACCCAGAGGTCCAACCCTAACTATGGCTACACCTTC
TRBJ1-5	few	TRBV6-1	TRBD1	CASSEGWTGAGNQPQHF	TGTGCCAGCAGTGAGGGATGGACAGGGGCGGGTAATCAGCCCCAGCATTTT
TRBJ1-2	few	TRBV14	TRBD1	CASRQSGTGVGYTF	TGTGCCAGCAGACAGTCCGGGACAGGGGTCGGCTACACCTTC
TRBJ2-7	few	TRBV7-2	TRBD2	CASSLTVRSGGFYEQYF	TGTGCCAGCAGCTTAACGGTTCGTAGCGGGGGATTCTACGAGCAGTACTTC
TRBJ1-6	few	TRBV19	-	CASSMGQGSPLHF	TGTGCCAGTAGTATGGGACAAGGGTCACCCCTCCACTTT
TRBJ2-7	few	TRBV11-3	-	CASSSNSYEQYF	TGTGCCAGCAGCTCAAACTCCTACGAGCAGTACTTC
TRBJ2-3	few	TRBV2	-	CASSEIATDTQYF	TGTGCCAGCAGTGAGATAGCCACGGATACGCAGTATTTT
TRBJ1-1	few	TRBV4-3	-	CASSWGAIGTEAFF	TGCGCCAGCAGCTGGGGCGCGATTGGGACTGAAGCTTTCTTT
TRBJ2-7	-	TRBV6-1	TRBD1	CASSGMDRPSTYEQYF	TGTGCCAGCAGTGGGATGGACAGGCCTTCCACCTACGAGCAGTACTTC
TRBJ1-2	few	TRBV21-1	-	CASSKNMGGDYGYTF	TGTGCCAGCAGCAAAAATATGGGGGGGGACTATGGCTACACCTTC
TRBJ1-2	-	TRBV7-8	-	CASSENGVTYGYTF	TGTGCCAGCAGCGAAAACGGGGTTACCTATGGCTACACCTTC
TRBJ2-7	-	TRBV5-1	TRBD1	CASSLGGTASYEQYF	TGCGCCAGCAGCTTGGGGGGGACAGCATCCTACGAGCAGTACTTC
TRBJ1-5	-	TRBV13	-	CASSIQGTQPQHF	TGTGCCAGCAGCATACAGGGTACTCAGCCCCAGCATTTT
TRBJ2-7	-	TRBV19	-	CASSPPGLGEQYF	TGTGCCAGTAGTCCTCCGGGTCTTGGCGAGCAGTACTTC
TRBJ2-5	few	TRBV5-4	TRBD2	CASSANVAGGETQYF	TGTGCCAGCAGCGCTAACGTAGCGGGTGGGGAGACCCAGTACTTC
TRBJ2-3	many	TRBV2	TRBD2	CAIERGPQRTQYF	TGTGCCATCGAGCGGGGGCCCCAGAGGACGCAGTATTTT
TRBJ2-5	-	TRBV10-2	-	CASSESELDGETQYF	TGTGCCAGCAGTGAGTCAGAGCTAGATGGAGAGACCCAGTACTTC
TRBJ2-7	-	TRBV11-2	-	CASGGSPSYEQYF	TGTGCCAGCGGGGGGTCCCCCAGCTACGAGCAGTACTTC
TRBJ2-1	many	TRBV12-5	TRBD2	CASGLVMLSGGRDEQFF	TGTGCTAGTGGTTTGGTAATGTTAAGCGGGGGGAGGGATGAGCAGTTCTTC
TRBJ1-3	-	TRBV2	-	CASSDPGESGNTIYF	TGTGCCAGCAGTGACCCAGGGGAATCTGGAAACACCATATATTTT
TRBJ1-2	many	TRBV13	TRBD1	CASSLGPFGQASYGYTF	TGTGCCAGCAGCTTAGGTCCTTTTGGACAGGCCAGCTATGGCTACACCTTC
TRBJ2-1	-	TRBV10-1	TRBD1	CASSTGDEQFF	TGCGCCAGCAGTACAGGGGATGAGCAGTTCTTC
TRBJ1-5	-	TRBV6-5	-	CASSYDRWSQPQHF	TGTGCCAGCAGTTACGACCGGTGGAGCCAGCCCCAGCATTTT
TRBJ2-7	-	TRBV9	-	CASSATSTGAEQYF	TGTGCCAGCAGCGCCACTTCTACAGGTGCCGAGCAGTACTTC
TRBJ2-1	few	TRBV27	TRBD1	CASSLSGQGYNEQFF	TGTGCCAGCAGTTTATCGGGACAGGGTTACAATGAGCAGTTCTTC
TRBJ1-4	few	TRBV6-5	TRBD1	CASSKQGMDEKLFF	TGTGCCAGCAGTAAACAGGGGATGGATGAAAAACTGTTTTTT
TRBJ2-2	few	TRBV6-7	-	CASSLGLPWAGELFF	TGTGCCAGCAGTCTGGGACTGCCCTGGGCCGGGGAGCTGTTTTTT
TRBJ1-1	-	TRBV15	-	CATSVQPNTEAFF	TGTGCCACCAGCGTACAGCCGAACACTGAAGCTTTCTTT
TRBJ1-5	-	TRBV6-1	-	CASSEATLSNQPQHF	TGTGCCAGCAGTGAAGCGACTCTTAGCAATCAGCCCCAGCATTTT
TRBJ2-1	few	TRBV25-1	-	CASSPEPPPRGNEQFF	TGTGCCAGCAGTCCCGAACCCCCCCCCAGAGGAAATGAGCAGTTCTTC
TRBJ1-3	-	TRBV6-1	TRBD1	CASTRDRAGNTIYF	TGTGCCAGCACCCGAGACAGGGCTGGAAACACCATATATTTT
TRBJ1-4	-	TRBV27	TRBD1	CASSYRTGGDEKLFF	TGTGCCAGCAGTTATAGGACAGGGGGGGATGAAAAACTGTTTTTT
TRBJ1-4	few	TRBV7-2	TRBD1	CASTTGGFEKLFF	TGTGCCAGCACCACAGGGGGCTTTGAAAAACTGTTTTTT
TRBJ1-2	few	TRBV4-1	TRBD1	CASSHMGQGGYTF	TGCGCCAGCAGCCATATGGGACAGGGAGGCTACACCTTC